This entry features one T cell receptor beta chain sequence. The data belong to a study of human T cells and chemical hapten exposure. Sequencing started from total RNA isolated from unfractionated whole blood. The V end was cut by 5 bases, the J end by 1 base, with 12 bases between. From germline, CDR1 is MNHNY and CDR2 SVGAGI (reference sequence). The CDR3 loop spans 16 amino acids. Individual cDNA molecules had unique molecular identifiers attached to them by the library. TCRdb reprocessed the 5' RACE reads with MiXCR, giving one entry per CDR3 protein. Of under 100,000 distinct CDR3 sequences in the sample, 15% were seen once.

This TCR came from a female donor in good health. The V gene is TRBV6-6, the J gene TRBJ2-6; possibly TRBD1 or TRBD2 for D (5 bases each). As DNA, the CDR3 is TGTGCCAGCAGTCCGGGACGGCTTTCTGGGGCCAACGTCCTGACTTTC. Its translation is CASSPGRLSGANVLTF.